A selection of T cell receptor beta chains follows, all from one sample in a study of glioma-infiltrating T cells after dendritic cell vaccination. TCRdb's copy holds only in-frame clones and misses some; the assay was immunoSEQ multiplex PCR. The sample records tens of thousands of clones, around 86% being singletons. The sample in question was blood, obtained before dendritic cell vaccination. These receptors were collected from a human donor with glioblastoma. The CDR3 runs from the conserved cysteine through the conserved F or W. D genes are given only for firm matches. Only some rows state a clone size, as once, few, many or a class for expanded clones.

>TRBJ1-2|-|-|TRBV2
TGTGCCAGCTTGGGCGGGGGCAGTCTTAACTATGGCTACACCTTC
CASLGGGSLNYGYTF
>TRBJ1-4|-|TRBD1|TRBV14
TGTGCCAGCAGCGAGCCGGGACAGGGGTTGTGGACTAATGAAAAACTGTTTTTT
CASSEPGQGLWTNEKLFF
>TRBJ1-1|-|TRBD1|TRBV9
TGTGCCAGCAGCGACGCAGACAGGGAAACTGAAGCTTTCTTT
CASSDADRETEAFF
>TRBJ2-1|-|-|TRBV7-3
TGTGCCAGCAGCTCCTCCCGGGACTACAATGAGCAGTTCTTC
CASSSSRDYNEQFF
>TRBJ1-4|-|TRBD1|TRBV7-2
TGTGCCAGCAGCCGGGACAGGGGTTCGGGCGAAAAACTGTTTTTT
CASSRDRGSGEKLFF
>TRBJ2-7|-|-|TRBV14
TGTGCCAGCAGCCAACAGGGCCCCTACTACGAGCAGTACTTC
CASSQQGPYYEQYF
>TRBJ2-7|-|-|TRBV7-2
TGTGCCAGCAGCTTAGAGGGGATCGGGGAGCAGTACTTC
CASSLEGIGEQYF
>TRBJ2-7|-|TRBD1|TRBV18
TGTGCCAGCTCACCACGGACAGGGGTTCCCGAGCAGTACTTC
CASSPRTGVPEQYF
>TRBJ2-1|-|TRBD2|TRBV25-1
TGTGCCAGCAGTAGGCGGGGGGATTCCTACAATGAGCAGTTCTTC
CASSRRGDSYNEQFF
>TRBJ2-5|-|-|TRBV2
TGTGCCAGCAGTGAGACAGTTACCTCTCTGGAGACCCAGTACTTC
CASSETVTSLETQYF
>TRBJ2-1|-|TRBD2|TRBV4-2
TGTGCCAGCAGCCAGGAACGGGGGGGCTCCTACAATGAGCAGTTCTTC
CASSQERGGSYNEQFF
>TRBJ2-7|-|-|TRBV19
TGTGCCAGTAGTAATTCCGGGAGAGTCCTCGGCGAGCAGTACTTC
CASSNSGRVLGEQYF
>TRBJ1-1|-|TRBD1|TRBV2
TGTGCCAGCAGCCATGGACAGGTGCGGGCCGTCGCTTTCTTT
CASSHGQVRAVAFF
>TRBJ1-2|few|-|TRBV6-1
TGTGCCAGCAGTGAAGACTTATATGGCTACACCTTC
CASSEDLYGYTF
>TRBJ1-1|-|TRBD1|TRBV7-9
TGTGCCAGCAGAGTACAGGGGGACACTGAAGCTTTCTTT
CASRVQGDTEAFF
>TRBJ2-5|-|-|TRBV5-6
TGTGCCAGCAGCTTGGTAGAGGTCAGGGCTGGGGAGACCCAGTACTTC
CASSLVEVRAGETQYF
>TRBJ2-5|-|-|TRBV11-1
TGTGCCAGCAGCTTAGCTGGCCAGGGTTGGGCCCAGTACTTC
CASSLAGQGWAQYF
>TRBJ2-5|-|TRBD2|TRBV5-1
TGCGCCAGCAGCACGGGACTAGCGAAAGAGACCCAGTACTTC
CASSTGLAKETQYF
>TRBJ2-5|-|-|TRBV2
TGTGCCAGCAGTGAAGCGTACTCAACTCCGGGTGAGCAGTACTTC
CASSEAYSTPGEQYF
>TRBJ1-1|-|-|TRBV7-9
TGTGCCAGCAGCTTAGGGCAGGGCGGAATCTTT
CASSLGQGGIF
>TRBJ1-1|-|TRBD1|TRBV29-1
TGCAGCGTTTACAGGGGCACTGAAGCTTTCTTT
CSVYRGTEAFF
>TRBJ2-2|few|-|TRBV7-6
TGTGCCAGCAGCTTAGCGCGAACCGGGGAGCTGTTTTTT
CASSLARTGELFF